This TCR beta chain is drawn from a study of vaccination effects on CD4 cells after COVID-19. In its sample, this clone was seen once. The antigen is unknown. Data came from immunoSEQ multiplex PCR; TCRdb stores just in-frame clones and leaves some out. The data show some 61,000 clones, with roughly three quarters seen just once and 0.75% to 1% held by the top ten. Before any sequencing was done, the ViraFEST assay used viral peptide pools to expand antigen-specific CD4+ T cells. Following culture for around 10 days, CD4+ T cells were isolated. Each participant was given two doses of one vaccine (BNT162b2 or mRNA-1273). The study found no prior SARS-CoV-2 infection in the vaccine recipients, who tested negative for nucleocapsid antibodies. Over 1.5 million PBMC per well were cultured with 10 IU/ml IL-2 and approximately 10 ug/ml peptides. The sample was CD4+ T cells from PBMCs cultured with HCoV-OC43 spike peptides, taken after COVID-19 vaccination. The subset was: HCoV-OC43 spike overlapping peptide pool stimulation. This receptor was identified in a human donor who received a COVID-19 vaccine.

CDR3 bases: TGTGCCAGCAGAGGGGACAGGGTGTCGGGAAACACCATATATTTT. Translated, it gives CASRGDRVSGNTIYF. The V call is TRBV2, the J call TRBJ1-3; 9 nucleotides match TRBD1. The germline gives CDR1 SNHLY, CDR2 FYNNEI. J gave up 4 bases and V 6 bases, and 7 bases lay outside the gene matches. The CDR3 is 15 amino acids.